These 18 T cell receptor beta chains were sequenced from one sample in a study of blood T cell repertoires in COVID-19. Sequencing used immunoSEQ multiplex PCR; TCRdb keeps in-frame clones, though not all of them. Among approximately 170,000 clones listed, roughly 90% were seen once. Sequencing used peripheral blood. These receptors all stem from a man aged 55 to 70 with active or convalescent COVID-19.

This rearrangement joins TRBV19 to TRBJ2-7, with TRBD1 matching 12 bases. CDR1 LNHDA and CDR2 SQIVND come from the germline V gene (reference sequence). This CDR3 region has 16 residues. Trimming cost V 3 bases and J 2 bases; bases outside gene matches: 5. The DNA of the CDR3 is TGTGCCAGTAGTATGTCGGGACAGGGGGCTACCTACGAGCAGTACTTC. Its translation is CASSMSGQGATYEQYF.

The chain has TRBV2 and TRBJ1-3, with D unclear. This CDR3 is built from 13 residues. Trimming cost V 3 bases and J 10 bases, with 13 bases left between them. Germline V gene sequence: CDR1 SNHLY, CDR2 FYNNEI. The CDR3 protein is CASSEVGGGTIYF. DNA of the CDR3: TGTGCCAGCAGTGAGGTGGGAGGAGGGACCATATATTTT.

CDR3 sequence (DNA): TGTGCCAGCTCACCGTACAGAAGGGACTCTCACACCGGGGAGCTGTTTTTT. Translating it yields CASSPYRRDSHTGELFF. The chain links TRBV18 to TRBJ2-2, with D tentatively TRBD2 (6 bases). This CDR3 comprises 17 residues. Germline V lookup: CDR1 KGHSH, CDR2 LQKENI. Trimming removed 3 bases at V and 3 bases at J, with 17 bases between.

V usage is TRBV7-9 and J usage is TRBJ1-2, with D perhaps TRBD1 (6 bases). Germline CDR1 and CDR2: SEHNR and FQNEAQ (reference sequence). CDR3 size: 14 residues. The germline V and J ends were trimmed by 3 bases and 2 bases, with 10 bases remaining between them. CDR3 sequence (DNA): TGTGCCAGCAGCTTTAGCCAGGGGAACTATGGCTACACCTTC. Amino acid sequence: CASSFSQGNYGYTF. Complete variable domain (other parts from reference TRBV7-9 and TRBJ1-2): DTGVSQNPRHKITKRGQNVTFRCDPISEHNRLYWYRQTLGQGPEFLTYFQNEAQLEKSRLLSDRFSAERPKGSFSTLEIQRTEQGDSAMYLCASSFSQGNYGYTFGSGTRLTVV.

The rearrangement uses TRBV29-1 and TRBJ1-2; possible D gene TRBD1, 5 bases. V lost 2 bases and J 5 bases, leaving 12 bases between the germline ends. Germline values: CDR1 SQVTM, CDR2 ANQGSEA. CDR3 length: 13 amino acids. The CDR3: CSVEQGSWYGYTF. The CDR3 DNA follows: TGCAGCGTTGAACAGGGTAGTTGGTATGGCTACACCTTC. Drawing the rest from reference TRBV29-1 and TRBJ1-2, the complete variable domain is SAVISQKPSRDICQRGTSLTIQCQVDSQVTMMFWYRQQPGQSLTLIATANQGSEATYESGFVIDKFPISRPNLTFSTLTVSNMSPEDSSIYLCSVEQGSWYGYTFGSGTRLTVV.

The chain recombines TRBV10-1 with TRBJ2-7, with TRBD2 matching over 10 bases. The CDR3 has 15 residues. V dropped 0 bases and J dropped 4; count of bases not matched to a gene: 3. The V gene's germline CDR1 is WNHNN and CDR2 SYGVQD (reference sequence). The CDR3 coding sequence is TGCGCCAGCAGTGAGTCGGGACTAGCGACATACGAGCAGTACTTC. Translated, it gives CASSESGLATYEQYF.

The table lists this clone with a count of one. The chain employs TRBV3-1 (or the pseudogene TRBV3-2) and TRBJ1-1; D gene uncertain. The CDR3 is 15 amino acids. Germline V gene data show CDR1 as LGHDT and CDR2 as YNNKEL (reference sequence). Trimming cost V 0 bases and J 0 bases, with 8 bases left between them. The CDR3 nucleotides are TGTGCCAGCAGCCAAGATGGAGGAGTGAACACTGAAGCTTTCTTT. Its protein is CASSQDGGVNTEAFF.

The chain recombines TRBV19 with TRBJ2-1; 7 bases agree with TRBD1. Germline V CDR1 and CDR2: LNHDA, SQIVND (reference sequence). This CDR3 has 15 amino acids. The V segment lost 7 bases and the J segment 0 bases; nucleotides outside the gene matches: 6. CDR3 coding DNA: TGTGCCAGTAACTCGGGACAGAACTCCTACAATGAGCAGTTCTTC. This sequence encodes CASNSGQNSYNEQFF.

This clone came up once. The chain has TRBV7-2 and TRBJ2-4; D is uncertain. Germline loops: CDR1 SGHTA, CDR2 FQGNSA. This CDR3 is built from 19 residues. The V end lost 4 bases, the J end lost 0 bases, and 22 bases lay between the germline ends. As DNA, the CDR3 is TGTGCCAGCAGCTCCGACCTAAACATCAGGTTACTAGCCAAAAACATTCAGTACTTC. As protein: CASSSDLNIRLLAKNIQYF.

This clone was seen only a few times. The chain is built from TRBV5-1 and TRBJ2-7; TRBD1 is a possible D gene (6 bases). There are 12 residues in the CDR3. Trimming took 4 bases from V and 3 from J, leaving 8 bases between them. CDR1 is SGHRS and CDR2 is YFSETQ in the germline V gene. This chain's CDR3 is CASSPDSYEQYF. CDR3 DNA sequence: TGCGCCAGCAGCCCGGACAGCTACGAGCAGTACTTC.

This sequence joins TRBV6-2 or TRBV6-3 and TRBJ2-7; 11 bases fit TRBD2. CDR3 length: 14 amino acids. Trimming at V came to 2 bases and at J to 3 bases, leaving 0 bases not matched to a gene. Germline CDR1 and CDR2: MNHEY and SVGEGT. CDR3 sequence: CASSYLAGGYEQYF. The CDR3 DNA reads as TGTGCCAGCAGTTACCTAGCGGGGGGCTACGAGCAGTACTTC.

This clone was detected a few times. This chain connects TRBV6-5 to TRBJ1-5; 7 positions agree with TRBD1. After removal of 4 bases from V and 2 bases from J, the junction contained 5 bases not matched to a gene. Germline loops: CDR1 MNHEY, CDR2 SVGAGI. The CDR3 runs 15 residues. The CDR3 DNA reads TGTGCCAGCAGTTTATACGGGACAGGCAATCAGCCCCAGCATTTT. Translation: CASSLYGTGNQPQHF.

CDR3 nucleotides: TGTGCCAGCAGTTTAGACAGAGCTAACTATGGCTACACCTTC. This codes for CASSLDRANYGYTF. V usage is TRBV2 and J usage is TRBJ1-2; TRBD1 might be the D (5 bases). Germline V gene sequence: CDR1 SNHLY, CDR2 FYNNEI. Trimming left V 5 bases short and J 0 bases short, with 10 bases between. The CDR3 runs 14 residues.

The J gene is TRBJ1-2, the V gene TRBV4-1; 9 bases map to TRBD1. J gave up 5 bases and V 4 bases, and 2 bases lay outside the gene matches. This CDR3 region has 13 residues. Germline loops: CDR1 MGHRA, CDR2 YSYEKL. The DNA of the CDR3 is TGCGCCAGCAGCCCGACAGGGGGGTATGGCTACACCTTC. Amino acid sequence: CASSPTGGYGYTF.

This clone was counted once. The DNA for the CDR3 is TGTGCCAGCAGCCCACGGCAGGGACTGGGGTCACCCCTCCACTTT. The encoded protein is CASSPRQGLGSPLHF. V usage is TRBV11-2 and J usage is TRBJ1-6, with a weak D call TRBD1 (5 bases). Germline assignment: CDR1 SGHAT and CDR2 FQNNGV. V lost 5 bases to trimming and J lost 10 bases, with 18 bases between them. This CDR3 has 15 amino acids. Full variable domain (rest looked up from reference TRBV11-2 and TRBJ1-6): EAGVAQSPRYKIIEKRQSVAFWCNPISGHATLYWYQQILGQGPKLLIQFQNNGVVDDSQLPKDRFSAERLKGVDSTLKIQPAKLEDSAVYLCASSPRQGLGSPLHFGNGTRLTVT.

This clone was seen a single time. The rearrangement uses TRBV5-5 and TRBJ1-1, with D hard to call. CDR3 length equals 15 residues. CDR1 and CDR2 (germline): SGHKS, YYEKEE (reference sequence). The V and J ends lost 2 bases and 1 base respectively, with 12 bases between them. CDR3 DNA: TGTGCCAGCAGCTTTGGTGAGACAAGGAACACTGAAGCTTTCTTT. It encodes CASSFGETRNTEAFF. Full variable domain (missing parts from reference TRBV5-5 and TRBJ1-1): DAGVTQSPTHLIKTRGQQVTLRCSPISGHKSVSWYQQVLGQGPQFIFQYYEKEERGRGNFPDRFSARQFPNYSSELNVNALLLGDSALYLCASSFGETRNTEAFFGQGTRLTVV.

The chain recombines TRBV5-6 with TRBJ1-2; 10 bases are a match to TRBD1. CDR3 length: 16 amino acids. Germline values: CDR1 SGHDT, CDR2 YYEEEE. Trimming removed 4 bases from V and 2 bases from J; junction bases left unmatched: 8. CDR3 DNA: TGTGCCAGCAGCAAGACAGGGGGCGGAATGAACTATGGCTACACCTTC. This codes for CASSKTGGGMNYGYTF.

The J gene is TRBJ2-3, the V gene TRBV7-6, with D unclear. Germline V gene lookup returns CDR1 SGHVS and CDR2 FNYEAQ. V gave up 1 base and J gave up 0 bases, with 11 bases separating them. CDR3 length equals 16 residues. The CDR3 here is CASSLGALSSTDTQYF. CDR3 coding DNA: TGTGCCAGCAGCTTAGGAGCCCTGAGTAGCACAGATACGCAGTATTTT.